This T cell receptor beta chain was obtained from a study of Graves' ophthalmopathy and Graves' hyperthyroidism. This CDR3 comprises 16 residues. CDR1 and CDR2 (germline): SQVTM, ANQGSEA. V was pared by 4 bases and J by 2 bases, with 11 bases of the junction left unmatched. RNA transcripts served as template for amplifying TCR beta CDR3 sequences. The first-round RT-PCR employed HTBI primers together with the Qiagen OneStep RT-PCR kit. A multiplex PCR was then performed as the second round. Each CDR3 protein gets one entry after TCRdb re-called the multiplex PCR reads with MiXCR. The sample carries approximately 700,000 distinct CDR3 sequences, roughly two fifths recorded once. The authors isolated PBMCs from approximately 10 ml of fresh peripheral blood. This clonotype has just a few counts.

The sample comprised peripheral blood. The genes are TRBV29-1 and TRBJ2-7; 10 positions agree with TRBD1. This sequence originates from an adult man with Graves' ophthalmopathy. As DNA, the CDR3 is TGCAGCGTTGGAACGACAGGGGGCGATCACCCCTACGAGCAGTACTTC. It specifies CSVGTTGGDHPYEQYF.